This is a list of T cell receptor beta chains from one sample in a study of early T cells in non-severe SARS-CoV-2 infection. TCRdb recomputed calls from the 5' RACE reads with MiXCR, one row per CDR3 protein. The data contain about 94,000 distinct CDR3 sequences, roughly 13% of them seen just once; the ten biggest clones take up around 2.4%. Material for sequencing was whole blood. Receptor source: an adult who was a healthcare worker with PCR-confirmed SARS-CoV-2 infection or an uninfected control (not recorded which). The CDR3 runs from the conserved cysteine through the conserved F or W. Not every row has a clone size; where given, it reads once, few, many or a size class.

v_call,clone_size,cdr3_aa
TRBV28,few,CASSLFQDYNEQFF
TRBV9,.,CASSPQGGNTDTQYF
TRBV6-2/TRBV6-3,few,CASSYSQGLEAFF
TRBV12-3/TRBV12-4,few,CASRAGVRELFF
TRBV18,many,CASSPQTGDNEQFF
TRBV28,few,CASSFLGQGSTEAFF
TRBV29-1,.,CSVAANTEAFF
TRBV6-5,.,CASSYSGTGGYYGYTF
TRBV7-2,.,CASSLEWGTDTQYF
TRBV6-1,.,CASSELVQNTEAFF
TRBV6-5,many,CASRQTARRSNYGYTF
TRBV4-2,many,CASSQVRAGGHDTQYF
TRBV29-1,few,CSVTSGTGDLNEQFF
TRBV6-2/TRBV6-3,many,CASSSNRVQETQYF
TRBV20-1,many,CSAHPVGLNEQFF
TRBV5-4,.,CASRVGREEQFF
TRBV5-1,many,CASSLVGGANTEAFF
TRBV10-3,few,CAISQYAITDTQYF
TRBV5-4,many,CASSLEGLQETQYF
TRBV28,few,CASKGQGYGGEQFF
TRBV7-2,many,CASSLAWKGSGGYTF
TRBV4-2,many,CASSQALGAYEQYF
TRBV5-6,many,CASSLQRITDTQYF
TRBV12-3/TRBV12-4,.,CASSGGLAHTGELFF
TRBV6-6,many,CASSSPGLHNEQFF
TRBV6-6,many,CASRLLDGYGYTF
TRBV29-1,.,CSVIAPRGPLAEQYF
TRBV6-1,.,CASRTGDQPQHF
TRBV28,many,CASSPRTGAYYGYTF
TRBV7-9,.,CASSLWGDRVNEQYF
TRBV12-3/TRBV12-4,.,CASTIRLAVSSGANVLTF
TRBV6-5,.,CATSRDPGADTQYF